One and the same sample provided the 10 T cell receptor beta chains below, sequenced in a study of blood T cell repertoires in COVID-19. The repertoire was sequenced with immunoSEQ multiplex PCR; TCRdb's copy has only in-frame clones and lacks some. In the table there are 100,000 to 150,000 clones, 75% to 90% of which are singletons. Sequenced input: peripheral blood. The receptors shown here come from an elderly woman with COVID-19, enrolled during active disease.

This chain connects TRBV13 to TRBJ2-7; 8 bases are shared with TRBD2. The V gene end was trimmed by 5 bases and the J gene end by 1 base; junction bases not matched to a gene: 7. The CDR3 length is 15 residues. From germline, CDR1 is PRHDT and CDR2 FYEKMQ (reference sequence). As DNA, the CDR3 is TGTGCCAGCAGCCCAAGCGGGAGAGGATCCTACGAGCAGTACTTC. Translating gives CASSPSGRGSYEQYF.

As regards this clone: One end of the junction varies from germline; a read error may be responsible. J is TRBJ2-1 and V is TRBV9; 9 nucleotides match TRBD2. The CDR3 has 15 residues. Germline CDR1 and CDR2: SGDLS and YYNGEE. The CDR3 region is CASSVDGGRANQQFF. In DNA, the CDR3 is TGTGCCAGCAGCGTAGATGGCGGGAGGGCCAATCAGCAGTTCTTC.

The chain is built from TRBV3-1 (or the pseudogene TRBV3-2) and TRBJ1-2; D is uncertain. CDR1 and CDR2 from the germline V gene are LGHDT and YNNKEL (reference sequence). Trimming removed 3 bases at V and 7 bases at J, with 21 bases between. This CDR3 is 16 amino acids long. CDR3 sequence: CASSHQPGAGRTGYTF. CDR3 DNA: TGTGCCAGCAGCCACCAACCGGGAGCTGGGAGGACTGGCTACACCTTC.

V gene TRBV7-2 combines with J gene TRBJ2-7; 8 bases map to TRBD2. CDR1 and CDR2 (germline): SGHTA, FQGNSA. The CDR3 consists of 15 residues. The ends lost 1 base at V and 4 bases at J; junction bases unmatched: 6. In DNA form, the CDR3 reads TGTGCCAGCAGCTTAGGTGTCGGGGGGGGATACGAGCAGTACTTC. This codes for CASSLGVGGGYEQYF.

This clone appeared a few times. This chain uses TRBV4-1 with TRBJ2-5, with 7 nucleotides matching TRBD1. This CDR3 has 15 amino acids. The germline gives CDR1 MGHRA, CDR2 YSYEKL. V was pared by 4 bases and J by 4 bases, with 9 bases of the junction left unmatched. CDR3 residues: CASSPTGTVGETQYF. The CDR3 DNA is TGCGCCAGCAGCCCGACCGGGACAGTGGGAGAGACCCAGTACTTC.

CDR3 nucleotide sequence: TGTGCCAGCAGTTCGTGGGGGACTAGCGGAACCGGGGAGCTGTTTTTT. Translation gives CASSSWGTSGTGELFF. V usage is TRBV28 and J usage is TRBJ2-2; 11 nucleotides match TRBD2. V lost 4 bases, J lost 5 bases, and 6 bases stayed unmatched. The CDR3 length is 16 residues. The germline gives CDR1 MDHEN, CDR2 SYDVKM.

This clone was seen a few times. The CDR3: CASSHQLAGADEQYF. The DNA of the CDR3 is TGCGCCAGCAGCCATCAACTAGCGGGTGCTGACGAGCAGTACTTC. J is TRBJ2-7 and V is TRBV4-3; 9 bases match TRBD2. The CDR3 runs to 15 residues. Looked up from germline, CDR1 is LGHNA and CDR2 is YSLEER. V dropped 3 bases and J dropped 5; count of bases not matched to a gene: 8.

This clone was observed a few times. The chain joins TRBV11-3 to TRBJ1-2; a weak D match, TRBD1 (5 bases). This CDR3 has 15 residues. V lost 6 bases, J lost 5 bases, and 19 bases lay in between. CDR1 is SGHNT, CDR2 YENEEA, per germline. The CDR3 loop reads CASRPTTATRYGYTF. The CDR3 bases are TGTGCCAGCAGGCCTACGACAGCCACGCGGTATGGCTACACCTTC.

The gene calls are TRBV5-1 and TRBJ1-1; 7 bases map to TRBD1. Germline CDR1 reads SGHRS; CDR2 reads YFSETQ. Trimming cost V 4 bases and J 4 bases; bases outside gene matches: 1. The CDR3 consists of 12 residues. CDR3 sequence: CASSPGGTEAFF. CDR3 in DNA: TGCGCCAGCAGCCCAGGGGGCACTGAAGCTTTCTTT. The full variable domain, its missing parts supplied by reference TRBV5-1 and TRBJ1-1, is KAGVTQTPRYLIKTRGQQVTLSCSPISGHRSVSWYQQTPGQGLQFLFEYFSETQRNKGNFPGRFSGRQFSNSRSEMNVSTLELGDSALYLCASSPGGTEAFFGQGTRLTVV.

The chain is built from TRBV5-4 and TRBJ2-5, with 13 bases lining up with TRBD2. This CDR3 spans 17 amino acids. Losses at the gene ends were 0 bases for V and 2 bases for J; bases not matched to a gene: 4. The germline V gene has CDR1 SGHNT and CDR2 YYREEE (reference sequence). As DNA, the CDR3 is TGTGCCAGCAGCTTGGGAACTAGCGGGAGGGTACAAGAGACCCAGTACTTC. Its translation is CASSLGTSGRVQETQYF.